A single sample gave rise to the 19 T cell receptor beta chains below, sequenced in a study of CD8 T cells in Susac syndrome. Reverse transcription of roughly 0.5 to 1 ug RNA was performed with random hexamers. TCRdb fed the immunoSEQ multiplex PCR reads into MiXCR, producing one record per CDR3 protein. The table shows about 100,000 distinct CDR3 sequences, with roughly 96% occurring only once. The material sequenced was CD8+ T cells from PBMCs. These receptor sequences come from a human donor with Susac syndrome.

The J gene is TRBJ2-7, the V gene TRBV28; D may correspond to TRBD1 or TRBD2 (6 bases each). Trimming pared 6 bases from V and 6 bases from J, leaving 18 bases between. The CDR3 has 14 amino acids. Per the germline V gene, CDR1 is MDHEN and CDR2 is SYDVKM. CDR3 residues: CASSRPGAASEQYF. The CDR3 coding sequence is TGTGCCAGCAGCCGGCCGGGGGCCGCTAGCGAGCAGTACTTC. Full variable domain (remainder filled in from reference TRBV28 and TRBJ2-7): DVKVTQSSRYLVKRTGEKVFLECVQDMDHENMFWYRQDPGLGLRLIYFSYDVKMKEKGDIPEGYSVSREKKERFSLILESASTNQTSMYLCASSRPGAASEQYFGPGTRLTVT.

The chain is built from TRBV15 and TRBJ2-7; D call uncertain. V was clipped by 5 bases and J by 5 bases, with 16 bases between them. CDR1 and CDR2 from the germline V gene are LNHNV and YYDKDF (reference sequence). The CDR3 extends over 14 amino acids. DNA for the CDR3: TGTGCCACCAGCCCCGGCGGCGATTGGAACGAGCAGTACTTC. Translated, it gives CATSPGGDWNEQYF.

The CDR3 coding sequence is TGTGCCAGCAGCGCCAGGGGGGGGGCCAATGAGCAGTTCTTC. Translated, it gives CASSARGGANEQFF. The rearrangement links TRBV6-6 to TRBJ2-1, with D perhaps being TRBD1 or TRBD2 (7 bases each). Germline-derived CDR1 and CDR2 are MNHNY and SVGAGI (reference sequence). The CDR3 runs 14 residues. V lost 6 bases, J lost 6 bases, and 15 bases lay in between.

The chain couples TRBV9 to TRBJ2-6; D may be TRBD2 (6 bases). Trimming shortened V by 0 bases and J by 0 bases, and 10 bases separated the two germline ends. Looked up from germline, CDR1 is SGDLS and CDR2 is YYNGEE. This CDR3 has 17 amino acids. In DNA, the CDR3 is TGTGCCAGCAGCGTAGCTGCGGGGAGCTCTGGGGCCAACGTCCTGACTTTC. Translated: CASSVAAGSSGANVLTF.

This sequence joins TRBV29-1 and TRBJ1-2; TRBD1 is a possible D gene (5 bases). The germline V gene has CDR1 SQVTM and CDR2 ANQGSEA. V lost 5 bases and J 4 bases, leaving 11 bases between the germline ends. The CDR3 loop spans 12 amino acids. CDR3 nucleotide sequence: TGCAGCGTTCCCGACAGAGCCTATGGCTACACCTTC. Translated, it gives CSVPDRAYGYTF.

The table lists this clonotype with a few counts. The CDR3 here is CASSLAGGDTEAFF. Here the CDR3 DNA reads TGTGCCAGCAGCTTAGCGGGGGGGGACACTGAAGCTTTCTTT. V gene TRBV11-2 combines with J gene TRBJ1-1; tentative D call: TRBD1 (5 bases). V was trimmed by 1 base and J by 3 bases, leaving 9 bases between them. This CDR3 spans 14 amino acids. CDR1 is SGHAT and CDR2 is FQNNGV in the germline V gene.

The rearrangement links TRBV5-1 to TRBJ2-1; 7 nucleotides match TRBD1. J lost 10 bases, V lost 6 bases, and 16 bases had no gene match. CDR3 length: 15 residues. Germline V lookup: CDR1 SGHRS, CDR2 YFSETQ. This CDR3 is CASNRQGRINEEQFF. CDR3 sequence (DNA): TGCGCCAGCAACAGACAGGGTAGGATCAATGAAGAGCAGTTCTTC.

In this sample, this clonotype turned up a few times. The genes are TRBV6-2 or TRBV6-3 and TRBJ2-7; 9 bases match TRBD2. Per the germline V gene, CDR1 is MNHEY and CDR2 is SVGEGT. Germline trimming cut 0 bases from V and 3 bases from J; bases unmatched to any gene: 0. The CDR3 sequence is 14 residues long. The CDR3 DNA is TGTGCCAGCAGTTACTCTAGCGGGAGCTACGAGCAGTACTTC. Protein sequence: CASSYSSGSYEQYF.

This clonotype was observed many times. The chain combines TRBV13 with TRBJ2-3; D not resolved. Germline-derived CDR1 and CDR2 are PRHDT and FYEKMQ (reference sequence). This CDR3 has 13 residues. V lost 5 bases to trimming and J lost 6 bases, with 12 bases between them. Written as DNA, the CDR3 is TGTGCCAGCAGCCCATCGACTCAGGATACGCAGTATTTT. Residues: CASSPSTQDTQYF.

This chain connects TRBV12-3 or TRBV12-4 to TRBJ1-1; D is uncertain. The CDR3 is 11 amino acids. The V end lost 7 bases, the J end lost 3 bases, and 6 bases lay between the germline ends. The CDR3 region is CASKVYTEAFF. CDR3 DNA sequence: TGTGCCAGCAAGGTATACACTGAAGCTTTCTTT.

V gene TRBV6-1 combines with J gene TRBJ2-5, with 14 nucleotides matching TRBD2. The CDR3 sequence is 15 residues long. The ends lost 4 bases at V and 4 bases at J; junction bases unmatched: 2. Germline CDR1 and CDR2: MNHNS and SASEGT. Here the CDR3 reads CASSGLAGGPETQYF. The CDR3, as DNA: TGTGCCAGCAGTGGACTAGCGGGGGGGCCAGAGACCCAGTACTTC.

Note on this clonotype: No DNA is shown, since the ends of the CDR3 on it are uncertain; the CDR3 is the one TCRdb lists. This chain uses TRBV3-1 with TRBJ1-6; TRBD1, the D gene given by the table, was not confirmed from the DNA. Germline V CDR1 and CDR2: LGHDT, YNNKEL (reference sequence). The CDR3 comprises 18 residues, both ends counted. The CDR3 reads CASSQDSSGQGLYSPLHF.

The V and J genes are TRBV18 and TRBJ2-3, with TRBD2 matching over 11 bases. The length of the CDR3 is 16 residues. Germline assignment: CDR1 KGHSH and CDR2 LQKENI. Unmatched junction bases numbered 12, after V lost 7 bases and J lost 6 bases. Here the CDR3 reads CASLRTSGPEGDTQYF. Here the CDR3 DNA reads TGTGCCAGCTTACGGACTAGCGGGCCCGAAGGGGATACGCAGTATTTT.

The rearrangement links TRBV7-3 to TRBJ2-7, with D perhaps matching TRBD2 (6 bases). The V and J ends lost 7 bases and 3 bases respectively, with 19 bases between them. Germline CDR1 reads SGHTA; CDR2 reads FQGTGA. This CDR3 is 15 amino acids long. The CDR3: CASNPRPGGNYEQYF. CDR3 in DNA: TGTGCCAGCAACCCGCGTCCAGGCGGGAACTACGAGCAGTACTTC.

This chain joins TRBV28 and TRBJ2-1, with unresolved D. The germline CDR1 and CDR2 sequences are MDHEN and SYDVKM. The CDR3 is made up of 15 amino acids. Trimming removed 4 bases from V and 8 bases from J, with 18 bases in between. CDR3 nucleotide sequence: TGTGCCAGCAGTTCGATCGACTCCGGCGGCCATGAGCAGTTCTTC. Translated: CASSSIDSGGHEQFF.

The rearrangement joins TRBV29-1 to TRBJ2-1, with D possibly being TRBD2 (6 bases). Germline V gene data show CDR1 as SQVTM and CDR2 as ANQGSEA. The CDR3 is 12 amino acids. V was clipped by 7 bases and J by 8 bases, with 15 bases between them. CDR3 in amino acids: CSAHSPGDEQFF. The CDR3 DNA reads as TGCAGCGCCCACAGTCCGGGGGATGAGCAGTTCTTC.

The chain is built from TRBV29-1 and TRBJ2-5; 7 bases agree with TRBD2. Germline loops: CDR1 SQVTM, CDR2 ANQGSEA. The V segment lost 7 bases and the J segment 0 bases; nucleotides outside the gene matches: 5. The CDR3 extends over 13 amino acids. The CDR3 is CSARGGYQETQYF. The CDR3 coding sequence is TGCAGCGCCCGGGGAGGGTACCAAGAGACCCAGTACTTC.

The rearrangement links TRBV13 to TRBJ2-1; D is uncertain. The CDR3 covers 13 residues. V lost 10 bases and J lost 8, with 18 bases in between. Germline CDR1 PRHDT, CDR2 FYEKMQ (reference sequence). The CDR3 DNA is TGTGCCACCTTTGGCGAGATTGTAGATGAGCAGTTCTTC. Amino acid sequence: CATFGEIVDEQFF.

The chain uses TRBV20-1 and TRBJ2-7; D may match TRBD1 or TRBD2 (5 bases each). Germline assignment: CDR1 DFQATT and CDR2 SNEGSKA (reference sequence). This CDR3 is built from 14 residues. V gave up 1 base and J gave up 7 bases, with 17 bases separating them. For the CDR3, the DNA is TGCAGTGCTAGAGTGGGGACCGAGGCTGATGAGCAGTACTTC. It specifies CSARVGTEADEQYF.